The 9 T cell receptor beta chains below come from one sample, sequenced in a study of identical twins. TCRdb ran MiXCR on the 5' RACE reads and lists one entry per CDR3 protein. Here the sample spans roughly 250,000 distinct CDR3 sequences, approximately 7.3% being singletons. This same sample was also taken into another study, of yellow fever vaccine responses in identical twins.

Sequencing input: CD8+ T cells sorted from blood. The receptors here all came from a woman aged 18-29 years in good health.

This clonotype occurred many times. CDR3 residues: CATSRDRTFQETQYF. DNA of the CDR3: TGTGCCACCAGCAGAGACAGGACCTTCCAAGAGACCCAGTACTTC. This chain links TRBV15 with TRBJ2-5; D uncertain. V was trimmed by 0 bases and J by 1 base, leaving 9 bases between them. CDR1 is LNHNV and CDR2 is YYDKDF in the germline V gene (reference sequence). CDR3 size: 15 residues.

This clonotype was seen repeatedly, ten times or more. The CDR3 nucleotides read TGTGCCAGCAGCTTAGTCACTAGCGGGGGGGCATTCTCCTACAATGAGCAGTTCTTC. This translates into CASSLVTSGGAFSYNEQFF. The chain couples TRBV11-1 to TRBJ2-1, with 13 bases aligning to TRBD2. CDR3 length equals 19 residues. The germline gives CDR1 SGHAT, CDR2 FQDESV (reference sequence). V lost 1 base and J lost 0; bases outside the gene matches: 6.

This clonotype was found a few times. The J gene is TRBJ2-1, the V gene TRBV2; no clear D. Germline CDR1 reads SNHLY; CDR2 reads FYNNEI. CDR3 size: 14 residues. Trimming shortened V by 4 bases and J by 4 bases, and 11 bases separated the two germline ends. CDR3 in amino acids: CASSVGRVYNEQFF. DNA for the CDR3: TGTGCCAGCAGTGTGGGTAGGGTATACAATGAGCAGTTCTTC.

The chain couples TRBV11-1 to TRBJ1-2; maybe TRBD1 (5 bases). Per germline, CDR1 SGHAT and CDR2 FQDESV (reference sequence). This CDR3 region has 20 residues. V was clipped by 2 bases and J by 4 bases, with 29 bases between them. CDR3 in DNA: TGTGCCAGCAGCTTACCGAGAGACAGAAGCTCCTCCGTAATCGGCTATGGCTACACCTTC. Translated: CASSLPRDRSSSVIGYGYTF.

V is TRBV13 and J is TRBJ2-7; D is ambiguous. The CDR3 covers 14 residues. V lost 0 bases and J 0 bases, leaving 6 bases between the germline ends. Germline CDR1 is PRHDT and CDR2 is FYEKMQ (reference sequence). The CDR3 region is CASSLGPLSYEQYV. The CDR3 DNA reads as TGTGCCAGCAGCTTAGGGCCTCTCTCCTACGAGCAGTACGTC.

Ten or more counts support this clonotype. This rearrangement joins TRBV20-1 to TRBJ2-1, with a tentative D call TRBD2 (5 bases). Germline V gene sequence: CDR1 DFQATT, CDR2 SNEGSKA (reference sequence). CDR3 length: 14 amino acids. Deletions cut 6 bases from V and 4 bases from J, with 16 bases between. In DNA form, the CDR3 reads TGCAGTGCAAGAAACAGCGGTGGTTACAATGAGCAGTTCTTC. Translation gives CSARNSGGYNEQFF.

This clonotype was counted ten times or more. The V and J genes are TRBV5-1 and TRBJ1-1; no clear D. V gave up 1 base and J gave up 2 bases, with 6 bases separating them. This CDR3 comprises 13 residues. The V gene's germline CDR1 is SGHRS and CDR2 YFSETQ. CDR3 coding DNA: TGCGCCAGCAGCTTGACAGACAACACTGAAGCTTTCTTT. Encoded protein: CASSLTDNTEAFF.

For the CDR3, the DNA is TGTGCCAGCAGCATGCGACAGGGGGTTGTTAGCGCAGATACGCAGTATTTT. Its protein product is CASSMRQGVVSADTQYF. This rearrangement joins TRBV9 to TRBJ2-3; 9 nucleotides agree with TRBD1. This CDR3 contains 17 residues. The V segment lost 4 bases and the J segment 4 bases; nucleotides outside the gene matches: 13. Germline CDR1 and CDR2: SGDLS and YYNGEE.

The rearrangement links TRBV5-1 to TRBJ2-1; 8 nucleotides agree with TRBD1. The germline CDR1 and CDR2 sequences are SGHRS and YFSETQ. Unmatched junction bases numbered 14, after V lost 3 bases and J lost 6 bases. This CDR3 contains 17 residues. In nucleotides, the CDR3 is TGCGCCAGCAGCTCCTCAACCGGACAGGGTCCCGCCAATGAGCAGTTCTTC. This codes for CASSSSTGQGPANEQFF.